These 27 T cell receptor beta chains were all obtained from the same sample, sequenced in a study of T cells after yellow fever vaccination. One entry per CDR3 protein results from TCRdb running MiXCR on the 5' RACE reads. The repertoire holds some 250,000 distinct CDR3 sequences, 3.6% seen once, with around 20% in the top ten. This specimen was PBMCs, taken 15 days after the yellow fever booster vaccination. The source of these receptors is a man aged 18 to 35 who received the YFV17D yellow fever vaccine.

This clonotype was counted many times. The rearrangement joins TRBV21-1 to TRBJ2-1; TRBD1, the table's D call, was not compared with the DNA. TRBV21-1 is designated a pseudogene. The CDR3 is 13 amino acids. The CDR3 DNA reads as TGTGCCAGCAGCCCTAAATCCGGGGGTGAGCAGTTCTTC. Its protein is CASSPKSGGEQFF.

This clonotype was recorded many times. V usage is TRBV12-3 or TRBV12-4 and J usage is TRBJ2-7; D is possibly TRBD2 (7 bases). CDR3 length equals 12 residues. V lost 7 bases to trimming and J lost 5 bases, with 12 bases between them. This CDR3 reads CASTYGGHEQYF. In nucleotides, the CDR3 is TGTGCCAGCACCTACGGGGGGCACGAGCAGTACTTC.

This clonotype was recorded at least ten times. This sequence joins TRBV7-2 and TRBJ1-1; D is uncertain. Germline V lookup: CDR1 SGHTA, CDR2 FQGNSA. V was cut by 3 bases and J by 3 bases, with 8 bases left in between. This CDR3 is 13 amino acids long. The CDR3 is CASSFNGYTEAFF. CDR3 in DNA: TGTGCCAGCAGCTTCAACGGGTACACTGAAGCTTTCTTT.

The genes are TRBV19 and TRBJ1-1; D not resolved. V lost 8 bases, J lost 2 bases, and 9 bases lay in between. The CDR3 is made up of 12 amino acids. CDR1 and CDR2 (germline): LNHDA, SQIVND (reference sequence). The CDR3 DNA is TGTGCCAGTCGGGGATTTAACACTGAAGCTTTCTTT. Encoded protein: CASRGFNTEAFF. Drawing the rest from reference TRBV19 and TRBJ1-1, the complete variable domain is DGGITQSPKYLFRKEGQNVTLSCEQNLNHDAMYWYRQDPGQGLRLIYYSQIVNDFQKGDIAEGYSVSREKKESFPLTVTSAQKNPTAFYLCASRGFNTEAFFGQGTRLTVV.

This clonotype was detected ten times or more. The chain combines TRBV7-2 with TRBJ1-2, with a tentative D call TRBD1 (5 bases). Germline CDR1 SGHTA, CDR2 FQGNSA. V lost 3 bases and J lost 4, with 21 bases in between. The length of the CDR3 is 17 residues. The CDR3 DNA reads TGTGCCAGCAGCTTGGTGCCGGTGACGGGGGACCCCTATGGCTACACCTTC. Translated: CASSLVPVTGDPYGYTF.

This clonotype has just a few counts. The V and J genes are TRBV30 and TRBJ1-6, with D uncertain. The CDR3 consists of 14 residues. The germline V gene has CDR1 GTSNPN and CDR2 SVGIG (reference sequence). V lost 2 bases, J lost 4 bases, and 9 bases lay in between. The CDR3 loop reads CAWSPGDYNSPLHF. The CDR3 DNA reads as TGTGCCTGGAGTCCCGGCGATTATAATTCACCCCTCCACTTT.

This clonotype was counted ten times or more. The chain has TRBV12-3 or TRBV12-4 and TRBJ1-6; D may be TRBD1 (5 bases). V was pared by 6 bases and J by 10 bases, with 19 bases between. CDR3 length: 15 residues. CDR3 DNA: TGTGCCAGCAGCCTTCGGGACCCTAGGGACTCACCCCTCCACTTT. Encoded protein: CASSLRDPRDSPLHF.

This clonotype occurred many times. J is TRBJ1-5 and V is TRBV4-1; D ambiguous. The germline V gene has CDR1 MGHRA and CDR2 YSYEKL. Trimming removed 0 bases at V and 1 base at J, with 4 bases between. The CDR3 is 14 amino acids. CDR3 in amino acids: CASSQDGSNQPQHF. CDR3 DNA sequence: TGCGCCAGCAGCCAAGATGGAAGCAATCAGCCCCAGCATTTT.

As for this clonotype: It may be a read error: a sequence one base away is much more abundant. This chain uses TRBV27 with TRBJ2-7; 9 nucleotides line up with TRBD1. The CDR3 is 12 residues long. Germline CDR1 reads MNHEY; CDR2 reads SMNVEV (reference sequence). Written as DNA, the CDR3 is TGTGCCTGCAGTGGGACAGGGCGAGAGCAGTACTTC. The encoded protein is CACSGTGREQYF.

This clonotype was counted at least ten times. V gene TRBV5-1 combines with J gene TRBJ2-2; no firm D call. V was clipped by 3 bases and J by 6 bases, with 12 bases between them. The CDR3 extends over 14 amino acids. Per germline, CDR1 SGHRS and CDR2 YFSETQ. CDR3 sequence reads: CASSYASGPGELFF. The CDR3 DNA reads as TGCGCCAGCAGCTACGCTAGTGGTCCCGGGGAGCTGTTTTTT.

The sample holds many counts of this clonotype. The chain is built from TRBV10-3 and TRBJ1-5, with no clear D. CDR1 and CDR2 (germline): ENHRY, SYGVKD. V shed 3 bases and J shed 5 bases, with 11 bases lying between them. The CDR3 sequence is 14 residues long. Written as DNA, the CDR3 is TGTGCCATCAGTGAAGGGTTACGGGATCAGCCCCAGCATTTT. It translates to CAISEGLRDQPQHF.

This clonotype was seen ten or more times. This chain joins TRBV6-4 and TRBJ2-3; TRBD2 matches 9 bases. V lost 3 bases to trimming and J lost 2 bases; unmatched junction nucleotides: 3. Germline CDR1 and CDR2: MRHNA and SNTAGT. The CDR3 spans 15 residues. The CDR3 DNA sequence: TGTGCCAGCAGTGAATCTAGCGGGGACACAGATACGCAGTATTTT. Protein product: CASSESSGDTDTQYF.

There are many counts of this clonotype. V usage is TRBV5-1 and J usage is TRBJ1-1; TRBD1 matches 8 bases. CDR1 and CDR2 from the germline V gene are SGHRS and YFSETQ. The V segment lost 2 bases and the J segment 3 bases; nucleotides outside the gene matches: 6. This CDR3 is built from 15 residues. The CDR3 protein is CASSFGQGRDTEAFF. The CDR3 DNA follows: TGCGCCAGCAGCTTCGGACAGGGTCGGGACACTGAAGCTTTCTTT. The full variable domain, with the rest looked up from reference TRBV5-1 and TRBJ1-1, is KAGVTQTPRYLIKTRGQQVTLSCSPISGHRSVSWYQQTPGQGLQFLFEYFSETQRNKGNFPGRFSGRQFSNSRSEMNVSTLELGDSALYLCASSFGQGRDTEAFFGQGTRLTVV.

This clonotype showed up many times. J is TRBJ2-5 and V is TRBV6-5; D may be TRBD1 (6 bases). Germline CDR1 MNHEY, CDR2 SVGAGI. The CDR3 is made up of 15 amino acids. The V gene lost 7 bases and the J gene lost 5 bases, with 20 bases spanning the gap. CDR3 protein: CASTQDGGRSETQYF. CDR3 bases: TGTGCCAGCACCCAAGATGGGGGCCGGTCGGAGACCCAGTACTTC.

This clonotype was recorded at least ten times. The rearrangement links TRBV20-1 to TRBJ2-3; no clear D gene. The CDR3 length is 13 residues. Germline CDR1 DFQATT, CDR2 SNEGSKA (reference sequence). Trimming cost V 2 bases and J 1 base, with 7 bases left between them. The CDR3 here is CSARSQGTDTQYF. In DNA form, the CDR3 reads TGCAGTGCTAGATCGCAGGGCACAGATACGCAGTATTTT.

This clonotype was observed many times. V usage is TRBV12-3 or TRBV12-4 and J usage is TRBJ1-6, with 7 positions matching TRBD1. The CDR3 length is 14 residues. The V and J ends lost 7 bases and 10 bases, in that order; junction bases with no gene match: 10. The CDR3 loop reads CASTETGLGSPLHF. The CDR3, as DNA: TGTGCCAGCACCGAGACAGGGCTTGGATCACCCCTCCACTTT.

Ten or more counts support this clonotype. The chain has TRBV6-5 and TRBJ2-7; D not certain. V lost 8 bases to trimming and J lost 7 bases, with 12 bases between them. This CDR3 spans 11 amino acids. CDR1 and CDR2 (germline): MNHEY, SVGAGI. In nucleotides, the CDR3 is TGTGCCAGCGGGAATAATTATGAGCAGTACGTC. Its translation is CASGNNYEQYV.

This clonotype was seen ten or more times. V is TRBV12-3 or TRBV12-4 and J is TRBJ2-2; 9 nucleotides align to TRBD1. CDR3 size: 14 residues. V lost 10 bases, J lost 5 bases, and 8 bases stayed unmatched. The CDR3 DNA sequence: TGTGCCATCCCGGACAGGGGTTATACCGGGGAGCTGTTTTTT. This translates into CAIPDRGYTGELFF.

This clonotype has at least ten counts. This rearrangement joins TRBV7-9 to TRBJ2-1; 8 nucleotides agree with TRBD2. The CDR3 consists of 14 residues. The trim removed 5 bases at V and 6 bases at J, leaving 6 bases unmatched. CDR1 SEHNR and CDR2 FQNEAQ come from the germline V gene (reference sequence). The CDR3 protein is CASSAGGLGNEQFF. CDR3 DNA sequence: TGTGCCAGCAGCGCCGGGGGACTAGGCAATGAGCAGTTCTTC.

This clonotype was detected a few times. The gene calls are TRBV10-3 and TRBJ1-2, with no clear D. This CDR3 spans 14 amino acids. Deletions cut 7 bases from V and 4 bases from J, with 16 bases between. Germline assignment: CDR1 ENHRY and CDR2 SYGVKD. The CDR3 protein is CAITNTTTVYGYTF. Here the CDR3 DNA reads TGTGCCATCACAAACACAACAACCGTCTATGGCTACACCTTC.

This clonotype was seen many times. V is TRBV5-1 and J is TRBJ2-3; 9 bases agree with TRBD2. This CDR3 is built from 15 residues. Germline trimming cut 2 bases from V and 2 bases from J; bases unmatched to any gene: 3. Germline-derived CDR1 and CDR2 are SGHRS and YFSETQ. CDR3 residues: CASSFIAGDTDTQYF. CDR3 in DNA: TGCGCCAGCAGCTTTATAGCGGGGGACACAGATACGCAGTATTTT. Full variable domain (missing parts from reference TRBV5-1 and TRBJ2-3): KAGVTQTPRYLIKTRGQQVTLSCSPISGHRSVSWYQQTPGQGLQFLFEYFSETQRNKGNFPGRFSGRQFSNSRSEMNVSTLELGDSALYLCASSFIAGDTDTQYFGPGTRLTVL.

This clonotype was seen ten or more times. This chain connects TRBV6-2 or TRBV6-3 to TRBJ1-5, with D perhaps TRBD1 (6 bases). V shed 6 bases and J shed 15 bases, with 21 bases lying between them. Germline V gives CDR1 MNHEY, CDR2 SVGEGT. This CDR3 contains 13 residues. DNA of the CDR3: TGTGCCAGCAGCCGGGACAACCCCAATTCCTTGCATTTT. It codes for CASSRDNPNSLHF.

This clonotype occurred many times. The J gene is TRBJ1-4, the V gene TRBV6-5; 7 bases map to TRBD1. The length of the CDR3 is 16 residues. Germline V CDR1 and CDR2: MNHEY, SVGAGI. J was trimmed by 0 bases and V by 8 bases; bases with no gene match: 9. This CDR3 is CASSGQPAPTNEKLFF. CDR3 bases: TGTGCCAGCTCGGGACAGCCCGCCCCAACTAATGAAAAACTGTTTTTT.

This clonotype was seen ten or more times. The chain couples TRBV7-9 to TRBJ1-4; D gene uncertain. Germline V lookup: CDR1 SEHNR, CDR2 FQNEAQ (reference sequence). This CDR3 spans 16 amino acids. The V end was cut by 4 bases, the J end by 0 bases, with 12 bases between. CDR3 nucleotide sequence: TGTGCCAGCAGCTCTCCCTCGGGTGCAACTAATGAAAAACTGTTTTTT. It encodes CASSSPSGATNEKLFF.

This clonotype was detected many times. The chain carries TRBV10-3 and TRBJ2-5, with 7 bases matching TRBD2. Losses at the gene ends were 8 bases for V and 5 bases for J; bases not matched to a gene: 8. The CDR3 consists of 13 residues. Germline V CDR1 and CDR2: ENHRY, SYGVKD. CDR3 nucleotide sequence: TGTGCCATCGAAAGCGGGGCCGGGGAGACCCAGTACTTC. Protein product: CAIESGAGETQYF.

For this clonotype: A read error may explain this, as a much larger clone is one base away. This chain links TRBV20-1 with TRBJ1-1, with D maybe TRBD1 (5 bases). This CDR3 comprises 13 residues. CDR1 and CDR2 (germline): DFQATT, SNEGSKA (reference sequence). The CDR3 loop reads CRAITGGSNEAFF. The CDR3 DNA reads TGCAGGGCAATCACTGGGGGTTCCAATGAAGCTTTCTTT.

This clonotype showed up many times. The chain recombines TRBV2 with TRBJ2-7; TRBD1 agrees at 12 bases. Germline lookup yields CDR1 SNHLY and CDR2 FYNNEI. This CDR3 is 13 amino acids long. The V gene end was trimmed by 6 bases and the J gene end by 13 bases; junction bases not matched to a gene: 10. In DNA, the CDR3 is TGTGCCAGCAGCCCTGACCAGGGACAGGGGGCTTACGTC. It encodes CASSPDQGQGAYV.